One sample yielded the 13 T cell receptor beta chains listed below, sequenced in a study of cytomegalovirus exposure and HLA in healthy donors. PCR primers comprised 60 Vbeta and 13 Jbeta primers. Measured with immunoSEQ multiplex PCR; TCRdb has only the in-frame clones, and not every one. The sample has over 55,000 clones; the top ten hold approximately 15%. Material: PBMCs. Every receptor here comes from a boy between 5 and 17 years old in good health and CMV-seronegative.

The chain has TRBV4-1 and TRBJ2-5; the D gene is possibly TRBD2 (5 bases). Germline V gene lookup returns CDR1 MGHRA and CDR2 YSYEKL. The CDR3 runs to 11 residues. Trimming stripped 6 bases from V and 3 bases from J, with 5 bases between. The CDR3 bases are TGCGCCAGCAGGGGAGAAGAGACCCAGTACTTC. This codes for CASRGEETQYF.

The CDR3 loop reads CAVRGTDTQYF. CDR3 DNA: TGTGCCGTCCGAGGAACAGATACGCAGTATTTT. V usage is TRBV6-6 and J usage is TRBJ2-3; D unresolved. There are 11 residues in the CDR3. Trimming removed 11 bases at V and 3 bases at J, with 9 bases between. CDR1 and CDR2 from the germline V gene are MNHNY and SVGAGI (reference sequence).

V is TRBV29-1 and J is TRBJ2-1, with D perhaps matching TRBD2 (5 bases). CDR1 and CDR2 from the germline V gene are SQVTM and ANQGSEA. V was clipped by 0 bases and J by 4 bases, with 13 bases between them. The CDR3 runs 15 residues. CDR3 nucleotide sequence: TGCAGCGTTGAAGATTTGGGCGGGCTGTACAATGAGCAGTTCTTC. Protein: CSVEDLGGLYNEQFF.

DNA of the CDR3: TGTGCCAGTGAGAATACCCTCTCCTATAATTCACCCCTCCACTTT. This encodes CASENTLSYNSPLHF. The chain has TRBV19 and TRBJ1-6; D not resolved. V lost 8 bases and J 0 bases, leaving 11 bases between the germline ends. CDR1 is LNHDA, CDR2 SQIVND, per germline (reference sequence). The CDR3 runs 15 residues.

The chain is built from TRBV5-1 and TRBJ2-3; 7 bases match TRBD1. Losses at the gene ends were 5 bases for V and 4 bases for J; bases not matched to a gene: 1. Germline-derived CDR1 and CDR2 are SGHRS and YFSETQ. CDR3 length equals 12 residues. The CDR3 is CASRTGADTQYF. In DNA, the CDR3 is TGCGCCAGCAGAACAGGGGCAGATACGCAGTATTTT.

This chain uses TRBV19 with TRBJ1-5, with no clear D. V dropped 5 bases and J dropped 4 bases, with 9 bases sitting between them. Germline CDR1 reads LNHDA; CDR2 reads SQIVND (reference sequence). The CDR3 sequence is 13 residues long. Written as DNA, the CDR3 is TGTGCCAGTAGTGTTGAGGGTAATCAGCCCCAGCATTTT. Its protein is CASSVEGNQPQHF.

The genes are TRBV5-1 and TRBJ1-3, with 7 nucleotides matching TRBD1. Germline values: CDR1 SGHRS, CDR2 YFSETQ. The CDR3 covers 15 residues. Trimming cost V 6 bases and J 0 bases; bases outside gene matches: 6. The CDR3 loop reads CASTSTGNSGNTIYF. The DNA for the CDR3 is TGCGCCAGCACCTCGACAGGGAACTCTGGAAACACCATATATTTT.

The V gene is TRBV5-1, the J gene TRBJ1-1, with D maybe TRBD1 (5 bases). V lost 1 base to trimming and J lost 2 bases, with 9 bases between them. The CDR3 has 14 residues. Germline V gene sequence: CDR1 SGHRS, CDR2 YFSETQ. CDR3 in amino acids: CASSLNQGNTEAFF. As DNA, the CDR3 is TGCGCCAGCAGCTTGAACCAGGGCAACACTGAAGCTTTCTTT.

V and J are TRBV11-2 and TRBJ1-1; D uncertain. Germline V gives CDR1 SGHAT, CDR2 FQNNGV. The V and J ends lost 6 bases and 0 bases respectively, with 11 bases between them. There are 14 residues in the CDR3. In DNA, the CDR3 is TGTGCCAGCAGGCTAGAGGGCTTGAACACTGAAGCTTTCTTT. Protein: CASRLEGLNTEAFF.

The chain employs TRBV7-2 and TRBJ1-2, with 10 bases that match TRBD1. Trimming cost V 2 bases and J 1 base; bases outside gene matches: 10. CDR1 and CDR2 from the germline V gene are SGHTA and FQGNSA. This CDR3 comprises 18 residues. The CDR3 DNA sequence: TGTGCCAGCAGCTTAATCTATTCAGGACAGGGGGATAACTATGGCTACACCTTC. Amino acid sequence: CASSLIYSGQGDNYGYTF.

V gene TRBV11-2 combines with J gene TRBJ2-5; 7 bases are a match to TRBD2. The germline gives CDR1 SGHAT, CDR2 FQNNGV. The J segment lost 5 bases and the V segment lost 1 base, leaving 7 bases of the junction unmatched. This CDR3 is built from 15 residues. CDR3 nucleotides: TGTGCCAGCAGCTTAGCCCCTACTAGCGTTGAGACCCAGTACTTC. It yields the protein CASSLAPTSVETQYF.

V and J are TRBV27 and TRBJ2-1; TRBD2 matches 11 bases. The CDR3 has 16 amino acids. Germline loops: CDR1 MNHEY, CDR2 SMNVEV (reference sequence). The V segment lost 2 bases and the J segment 4 bases; nucleotides outside the gene matches: 4. CDR3 in DNA: TGTGCCAGCAGTTTAACTAGCGGGGGTATTTACAATGAGCAGTTCTTC. Protein sequence: CASSLTSGGIYNEQFF.

V is TRBV6-5 and J is TRBJ2-1, with D uncertain. The CDR3 is 11 amino acids. V lost 6 bases, J lost 5 bases, and 5 bases lay in between. From germline, CDR1 is MNHEY and CDR2 SVGAGI. The CDR3 loop reads CASSRDNEQFF. In nucleotides, the CDR3 is TGTGCCAGCAGCCGTGACAATGAGCAGTTCTTC.